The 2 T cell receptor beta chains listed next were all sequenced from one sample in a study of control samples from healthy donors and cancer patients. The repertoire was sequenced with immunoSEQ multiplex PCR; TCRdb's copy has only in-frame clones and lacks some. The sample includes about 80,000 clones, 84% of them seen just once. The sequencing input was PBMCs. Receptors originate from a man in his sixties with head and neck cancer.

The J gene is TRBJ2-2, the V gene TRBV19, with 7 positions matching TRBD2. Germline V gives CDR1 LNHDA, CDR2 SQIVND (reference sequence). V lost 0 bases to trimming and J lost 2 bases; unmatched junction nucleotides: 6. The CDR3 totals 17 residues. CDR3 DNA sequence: TGTGCCAGTAGTATAGACCCTACTAGCGCCAACACCGGGGAGCTGTTTTTT. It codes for CASSIDPTSANTGELFF.

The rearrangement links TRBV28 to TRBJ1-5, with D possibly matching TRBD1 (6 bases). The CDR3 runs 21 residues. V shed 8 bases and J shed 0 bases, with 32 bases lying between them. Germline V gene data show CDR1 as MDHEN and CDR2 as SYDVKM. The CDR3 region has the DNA TGTGCCAGCTACGGAAATCACGCCGGGACCCAGGGGTTCGGTAGCAATCAGCCCCAGCATTTT. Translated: CASYGNHAGTQGFGSNQPQHF.